The TCR beta chain described here comes from a study of quantifying T cell responses using KT2 cells. Background on the study: cDNA was made from DNase-treated RNA using alpha and beta constant primers. The T4 ligation step was estimated to exceed 8% efficiency under optimum conditions.

This clonotype has more than one count but fewer than ten. Its antigen is unidentified. Fixed numbers of PBMC received varying amounts of KT2 cells. Germline assignment: CDR1 SGHRS and CDR2 YFSETQ. The CDR3 runs 14 residues. V lost 0 bases to trimming and J lost 4 bases, with 10 bases between them. Findings and limits, study-wide: KT2 sequence counts showed saturation when very many KT2 cells were spiked in. Detection of KT2 sequences held at the lowest tested level, about one cell per 100,000 PBMC.

An oligo carrying a UMI was ligated to the cDNA 3' end. The first PCR ran roughly 4 cycles with an equimolar RC1.1 and RC1.2 beta primer mix. Each CDR3 protein gets one entry after TCRdb re-called the UMI-ligation and nested PCR reads with MiXCR. The repertoire holds under 35,000 distinct CDR3 sequences, with over 9% as singletons. The clonotype was recovered from a human donor. Sequencing used PBMCs spiked with cells of the T cell clone KT2. This chain uses TRBV5-1 with TRBJ1-2; tentatively, D is TRBD1 (5 bases). Written as DNA, the CDR3 is TGCGCCAGCAGCTTGGACAGTGGGGGCTATGGCTACACCTTC. Its translation: CASSLDSGGYGYTF.